One and the same sample provided the 10 T cell receptor beta chains below, sequenced in a study of immune cell composition in non-small cell lung cancer. TCRdb's table, derived via immunoSEQ multiplex PCR, lists solely in-frame clones and lacks some. The data show 15,000 or so clones, approximately 69% seen once. The sequencing sample was made of lung tumor tissue. The receptor source for this set is a human donor with non-small cell lung cancer.

This clone was seen only once. The V and J genes are TRBV27 and TRBJ2-1; the match to TRBD2 covers 10 bases. CDR1 is MNHEY, CDR2 SMNVEV, per germline (reference sequence). J gave up 6 bases and V 2 bases, and 4 bases lay outside the gene matches. The CDR3 totals 15 residues. CDR3 region: CASSLSGGVLNEQFF. In nucleotides, the CDR3 is TGTGCCAGCAGTTTAAGCGGGGGGGTTCTCAATGAGCAGTTCTTC.

The J gene is TRBJ2-3, the V gene TRBV5-1; possible D gene TRBD1, 5 bases. The ends were cut back, 0 bases at V and 0 bases at J, with 11 bases in the middle. Germline assignment: CDR1 SGHRS and CDR2 YFSETQ. The CDR3 loop spans 16 amino acids. The CDR3 spells CASSLEGRTSTDTQYF. The CDR3, as DNA: TGCGCCAGCAGCTTGGAGGGGCGGACCAGCACAGATACGCAGTATTTT.

The chain couples TRBV5-1 to TRBJ2-2; 9 nucleotides agree with TRBD1. The CDR3 loop spans 15 amino acids. V was clipped by 4 bases and J by 10 bases; unmatched bases: 11. CDR1 is SGHRS and CDR2 is YFSETQ in the germline V gene. The CDR3 region has the DNA TGCGCCAGCAGCCCCCAAACAGGGGGCATGAAGGAGCTGTTTTTT. The encoded protein is CASSPQTGGMKELFF.

V gene TRBV7-2 combines with J gene TRBJ2-3; 8 bases map to TRBD2. This CDR3 is 16 amino acids long. Trimming cost V 5 bases and J 6 bases; bases outside gene matches: 13. CDR1 and CDR2 (germline): SGHTA, FQGNSA. Written as DNA, the CDR3 is TGTGCCAGCAGCCTGTACAATAGCGGGGTGCGCGATACGCAGTATTTT. This gives the protein CASSLYNSGVRDTQYF.

The rearrangement links TRBV25-1 to TRBJ1-1; 10 nucleotides match TRBD1. V lost 4 bases and J lost 6; bases outside the gene matches: 8. Germline loops: CDR1 MGHDK, CDR2 SYGVNS. CDR3 length: 15 amino acids. CDR3 DNA sequence: TGTGCCAGCAGTGCCTGGAGACAGGGGGCTCCTGAAGCTTTCTTT. Its translation: CASSAWRQGAPEAFF.

The chain carries TRBV10-3 and TRBJ2-7; TRBD1 is a possible D gene (6 bases). Between the trimmed V and J ends, which lost 0 bases and 6 bases, there was a span of 15 bases. CDR1 ENHRY and CDR2 SYGVKD come from the germline V gene. The CDR3 runs to 15 residues. CDR3 in DNA: TGTGCCATCAGTGAGTCTCTTACAGGGCCCGGCGAGCAGTACTTC. It yields the protein CAISESLTGPGEQYF.

The genes are TRBV29-1 and TRBJ2-1; tentative D call: TRBD2 (6 bases). The CDR3 is 13 amino acids. Germline CDR1 SQVTM, CDR2 ANQGSEA. With 7 bases removed from V and 5 bases from J, the gap between germline ends came to 15 bases. CDR3 residues: CSGGLAPNNEQFF. The CDR3 DNA reads as TGCAGCGGCGGGCTAGCGCCCAACAATGAGCAGTTCTTC.

The J gene is TRBJ2-7, the V gene TRBV6-5, with TRBD1 as a possible D gene (5 bases). Germline CDR1 is MNHEY and CDR2 is SVGAGI. The V end lost 5 bases, the J end lost 9 bases, and 17 bases lay between the germline ends. CDR3 length: 13 residues. CDR3 region: CASSTSDSLRQYF. The CDR3 coding sequence is TGTGCCAGCAGTACCTCTGACAGTCTGAGGCAGTACTTC.

This rearrangement joins TRBV2 to TRBJ2-7; D may be TRBD2 (6 bases). V was shortened by 6 bases and J by 2 bases, with 11 bases between the two germline ends. The CDR3 runs to 13 residues. The germline V gene has CDR1 SNHLY and CDR2 FYNNEI. This CDR3 is CASRGLLAYEQYF. The CDR3 nucleotides are TGTGCCAGCAGAGGACTATTGGCCTACGAGCAGTACTTC.

This clone was seen just once. The chain links TRBV19 to TRBJ1-1; 7 nucleotides agree with TRBD1. The CDR3 is 17 amino acids. V was pared by 8 bases and J by 1 base, with 16 bases of the junction left unmatched. Germline V gene data show CDR1 as LNHDA and CDR2 as SQIVND (reference sequence). CDR3 residues: CASAYDRDSMTNTEAFF. CDR3 DNA: TGTGCCAGTGCCTATGACCGGGACAGTATGACGAACACTGAAGCTTTCTTT.